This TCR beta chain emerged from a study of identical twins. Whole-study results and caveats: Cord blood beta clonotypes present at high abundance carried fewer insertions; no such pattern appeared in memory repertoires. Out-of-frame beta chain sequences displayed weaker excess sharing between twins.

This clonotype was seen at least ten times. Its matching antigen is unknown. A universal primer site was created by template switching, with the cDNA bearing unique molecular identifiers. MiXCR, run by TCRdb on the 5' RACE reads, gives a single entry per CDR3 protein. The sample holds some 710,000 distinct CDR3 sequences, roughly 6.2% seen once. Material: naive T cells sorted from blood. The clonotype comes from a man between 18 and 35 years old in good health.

CDR3 nucleotide sequence: TGTGCCAGCAGCTTAATGTCGGGAGGGCGAACCGGGGAGCTGTTTTTT. Protein sequence: CASSLMSGGRTGELFF. The chain employs TRBV7-3 and TRBJ2-2; 8 nucleotides agree with TRBD2. CDR3 size: 16 residues. The ends lost 1 base at V and 5 bases at J; junction bases unmatched: 6. From germline, CDR1 is SGHTA and CDR2 FQGTGA. Variable domain in full (rest from reference TRBV7-3 and TRBJ2-2): GAGVSQTPSNKVTEKGKYVELRCDPISGHTALYWYRQSLGQGPEFLIYFQGTGAADDSGLPNDRFFAVRPEGSVSTLKIQRTERGDSAVYLCASSLMSGGRTGELFFGEGSRLTVL.